The clone carrying this T cell receptor (beta chain) was picked up many times. The sample belongs to a study of spatial heterogeneity in lung cancer. Study-wide context: Averaged across combinations, each unique TCR and UMI pairing appeared more than ten times in raw reads, which were uncorrected.

The V end was cut by 3 bases, the J end by 0 bases, with 6 bases between. CDR3 length equals 14 residues. Germline V lookup: CDR1 MNHNS, CDR2 SASEGT. Each CDR3 protein is one row after TCRdb ran MiXCR on the 5' RACE reads. This sample has around 48,000 distinct CDR3 sequences, with roughly 5% found just once. The time point was: sample taken at primary tumor resection. The authors sequenced whole RNA from tumor, nontumor lung or frozen PBMC without sorting. Patients with untreated early-stage non-small cell lung cancer, numbering more than 55, were the donors. The starting material was PBMCs, obtained at surgery. The chain carries TRBV6-1 and TRBJ2-4; no definite D call. This clonotype originated in a male donor with early-stage non-small cell lung cancer. The CDR3 sequence: CASSDRLAKNIQYF. As DNA, the CDR3 is TGTGCCAGCAGTGATAGATTAGCCAAAAACATTCAGTACTTC.